This T cell receptor (beta chain) is drawn from a study of PD-L1 blockade in urothelial cancer (dated by TCRdb to the late 2010s). General notes on the study: All patients started therapy around 2014 and received atezolizumab 1,200 mg intravenously every 3 weeks. Progression-free survival longer than 6 months counted as durable clinical benefit, and TCR features were additionally tested against both progression-free and overall survival. Blood samples were analyzed 3 weeks after the start of treatment (second dose) and 6 weeks after the start of treatment. A median of roughly 140,000 T cells and 65,000 to 90,000 unique TCRs was obtained from blood samples, and a median clonality of 0.080 was observed. Whole exome sequencing and RNA sequencing of pretreatment tumors were performed alongside TCR sequencing in the same patients. The study, an exploratory multi-omic analysis, examined somatic, immune and clinical correlates of response to PD-L1 blockade with atezolizumab in urothelial cancer. About nine tenths of the roughly 29 patients were identified as males with urothelial cancer of bladder origin, and a prior smoking history was reported by 18 of 29 patients. Pretreatment tumor samples, along with matched peripheral blood serially collected before and after atezolizumab treatment, were subjected to TCR sequencing. Some ten patients reached durable clinical benefit, while some 21 patients did not. An ECOG performance status of 0 or 1 was recorded for the patients, and 0 to 3 prior chemotherapy regimens had been received by the patients. Pretreatment blood TCR-seq was available for 30 or so patients, at least one posttreatment blood collection was obtained for around 25 patients, and tumor TCR-seq was available for around 25 patients.

Each PCR received spiked-in synthetic TCR analog templates so that absolute template abundance could be estimated from read counts. The immunoSEQ assay used bias-controlled V and J gene primers to amplify TCRbeta CDR3 regions from genomic DNA. Rearranged TCRbeta segments were sequenced at approximately 20X coverage. The authors processed their data as follows. Clustering was used to correct sequencing errors, and CDR3s were annotated against IMGT to assign V, D and J genes. Out-of-frame and stop-codon sequences were excluded, and only productive TCRbeta rearrangements were used in downstream analyses. Clonality was computed as one minus Shannon entropy normalized by the log of the number of unique productive sequences. Clones differing between time points or between blood and tumor were identified by Fisher's exact test with Benjamini-Hochberg correction at adjusted p below 0.01. Held by TCRdb, this immuneACCESS table contains in-frame sequences only and omits some clones. Under half of the omission traces to an unresolved V gene where checked; the cause of the rest is unknown. The DNA was the basis for D and trimming; V, J and clone size are from that table. This sample lists some 53,000 clones; around three quarters were detected once. Together, the top ten hold approximately 3.3% of the sample.

The cohort comprised roughly 30 patients with locally advanced or metastatic urothelial carcinoma treated at Memorial Sloan Kettering on a trial protocol. Peripheral blood mononuclear cells were collected from each patient pretreatment and during treatment, giving between 1 and 8 total time points per patient. The Qiagen DNeasy Blood extraction kit was used to purify genomic DNA from total PBMCs and tumor samples. PBMCs were collected pretreatment and during treatment, and were isolated and stored as previously described. Worth noting for this clone: Its binding antigen is unknown. No clone much larger than this one lies a single base away; base qualities are absent.

Clipping removes 5 bases from V and 4 bases from J, with 11 as the unmatched junction base count. The germline V gene provides CDR1 SGHNT and CDR2 YENEEA. From the cysteine up to the phenylalanine, the CDR3 has a length of 16 residues. This entry keeps only the CDR3 DNA: 48 bases, framed from base 1. Overall study results and their limits: At 3 weeks after the start of treatment, tumor-associated TCR clones in peripheral blood had expanded more in patients with durable benefit (n ≈ 24, p = 0.022). Improved progression-free and overall survival was associated with having pretreatment peripheral blood TCR clonality below the median. Because of the small sample size (n ≈ 30) and the many exploratory analyses performed, the results are intended to be regarded as hypothesis-generating.

The source of this sequence is a man between 65 and 80 years old with urothelial cancer. This specimen was PBMCs, taken around atezolizumab (anti-PD-L1) treatment. This chain is built from TRBV11-3 and TRBJ2-3; 8 bases in the middle match TRBD1. CDR3 sequence: CASSQWTGLGADTQYF. Read as DNA, the sequence is TGTGCCAGCAGCCAGTGGACAGGGCTTGGGGCAGATACGCAGTATTTT.